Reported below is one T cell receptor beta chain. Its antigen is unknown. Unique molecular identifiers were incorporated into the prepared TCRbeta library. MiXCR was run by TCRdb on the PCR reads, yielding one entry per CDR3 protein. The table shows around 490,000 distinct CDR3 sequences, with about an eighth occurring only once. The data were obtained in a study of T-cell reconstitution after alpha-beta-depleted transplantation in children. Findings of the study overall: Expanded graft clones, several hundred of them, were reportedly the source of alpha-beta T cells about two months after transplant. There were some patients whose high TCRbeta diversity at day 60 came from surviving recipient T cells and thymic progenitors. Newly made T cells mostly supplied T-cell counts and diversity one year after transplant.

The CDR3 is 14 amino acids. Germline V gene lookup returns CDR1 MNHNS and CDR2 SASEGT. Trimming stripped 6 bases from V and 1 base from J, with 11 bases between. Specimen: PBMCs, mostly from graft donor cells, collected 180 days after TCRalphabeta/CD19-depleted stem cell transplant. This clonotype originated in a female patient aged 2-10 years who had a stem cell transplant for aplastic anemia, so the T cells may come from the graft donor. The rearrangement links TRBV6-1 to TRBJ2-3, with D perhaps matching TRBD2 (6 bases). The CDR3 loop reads CASRASVRTDTQYF. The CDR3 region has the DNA TGTGCCAGCAGGGCTAGCGTCCGCACAGATACGCAGTATTTT.